This entry lists 30 T cell receptor beta chains sequenced from one sample in a study of T-cell reconstitution after alpha-beta-depleted transplantation in children. A library of TCRbeta sequences, prepared with unique molecular identifiers, was generated. Each CDR3 protein is one row after TCRdb ran MiXCR on the PCR reads. The sample has hundreds of thousands of distinct CDR3 sequences; under 12% are singletons. The sequencing used PBMCs, collected before TCRalphabeta/CD19-depleted stem cell transplant. Receptors were obtained from a child aged 2-9 years with inherited bone marrow failure, due to receive a stem cell transplant.

This clonotype was counted many times. The chain joins TRBV10-3 to TRBJ1-2, with TRBD1 matching over 8 bases. Germline CDR1 and CDR2: ENHRY and SYGVKD. The CDR3 has 12 residues. V trimming: 11 bases; J trimming: 2 bases; junction bases outside the gene matches: 4. The DNA of the CDR3 is TGTGCCGCCCAGGGGGCGAACTATGGCTACACCTTC. It yields the protein CAAQGANYGYTF.

This clonotype was counted ten times or more. V is TRBV5-5 and J is TRBJ2-1, with D hard to call. The CDR3 runs 17 residues. Trimming left V 1 base short and J 0 bases short, with 14 bases between. The V gene's germline CDR1 is SGHKS and CDR2 YYEKEE (reference sequence). The CDR3 nucleotides are TGTGCCAGCAGCTTGTATAGGGCGCTGAGCTCCTACAATGAGCAGTTCTTC. It translates to CASSLYRALSSYNEQFF. The full variable domain, with the rest looked up from reference TRBV5-5 and TRBJ2-1, is DAGVTQSPTHLIKTRGQQVTLRCSPISGHKSVSWYQQVLGQGPQFIFQYYEKEERGRGNFPDRFSARQFPNYSSELNVNALLLGDSALYLCASSLYRALSSYNEQFFGPGTRLTVL.

Ten or more counts support this clonotype. V usage is TRBV4-2 and J usage is TRBJ2-5, with 12 bases that match TRBD2. Trimming took 8 bases from V and 4 from J; bases not matched to a gene: 11. CDR3 length: 16 amino acids. CDR1 LGHNA and CDR2 YNFKEQ come from the germline V gene. This CDR3 reads CASGPSGRAEGETQYF. The CDR3 nucleotides are TGTGCCAGCGGCCCTAGCGGGAGGGCGGAAGGAGAGACCCAGTACTTC.

There are many counts of this clonotype. CDR3 bases: TGTGCCATCAGTGAATTTAGCGGGGTGAACAATGAGCAGTTCTTC. Translating gives CAISEFSGVNNEQFF. The rearrangement uses TRBV10-3 and TRBJ2-1; 8 nucleotides match TRBD2. This CDR3 has 15 residues. With V trimmed by 3 bases and J by 5 bases, 6 bases remained unmatched. Per the germline V gene, CDR1 is ENHRY and CDR2 is SYGVKD.

This clonotype has ten or more counts. The rearrangement joins TRBV7-9 to TRBJ2-7; D possibly corresponds to TRBD1 (5 bases). Trimming removed 5 bases at V and 1 base at J, with 15 bases between. The V gene's germline CDR1 is SEHNR and CDR2 FQNEAQ (reference sequence). This CDR3 contains 15 residues. The CDR3 sequence is CASSKRRDGSYEQYF. The DNA for the CDR3 is TGTGCCAGCAGCAAACGCAGGGATGGATCCTACGAGCAGTACTTC.

There are many counts of this clonotype. The chain recombines TRBV7-9 with TRBJ2-1, with TRBD2 matching over 14 bases. V shed 4 bases, J shed 10 bases, and the junction held 6 bases outside the gene matches. Per the germline V gene, CDR1 is SEHNR and CDR2 is FQNEAQ (reference sequence). The CDR3 covers 15 residues. The CDR3 DNA sequence: TGTGCCAGCAGCTCCGGGACTAGCGGGAGAGGGGAGCAGTTCTTC. It is translated as CASSSGTSGRGEQFF.

Ten or more counts support this clonotype. The chain couples TRBV6-5 to TRBJ2-7; 11 bases fit TRBD1. Germline loops: CDR1 MNHEY, CDR2 SVGAGI. The CDR3 sequence is 13 residues long. The trim removed 7 bases at V and 6 bases at J, leaving 5 bases unmatched. The CDR3: CASTRGTGGEQYF. The CDR3 coding sequence is TGTGCCAGCACCCGGGGGACAGGGGGCGAGCAGTACTTC.

This clonotype has a count of ten or more. This sequence joins TRBV5-1 and TRBJ2-7; TRBD2 matches at 9 bases. With V trimmed by 1 base and J by 3 bases, 5 bases remained unmatched. Germline CDR1 and CDR2: SGHRS and YFSETQ. This CDR3 contains 15 residues. CDR3 DNA: TGCGCCAGCAGCTTGTCTGAGACTAGCGGCTACGAGCAGTACTTC. Amino acid sequence: CASSLSETSGYEQYF.

This clonotype was picked up many times. This chain joins TRBV27 and TRBJ1-4; the D is unclear. Germline V gives CDR1 MNHEY, CDR2 SMNVEV (reference sequence). V was trimmed by 4 bases and J by 0 bases, leaving 12 bases between them. The CDR3 runs 16 residues. Here the CDR3 DNA reads TGTGCCAGCAGTTCAAGACCCGTTGCAACTAATGAAAAACTGTTTTTT. It yields the protein CASSSRPVATNEKLFF.

The V gene is TRBV29-1, the J gene TRBJ2-3; 14 positions match TRBD2. There are 15 residues in the CDR3. Germline values: CDR1 SQVTM, CDR2 ANQGSEA. The V segment lost 4 bases and the J segment 3 bases; nucleotides outside the gene matches: 3. The CDR3 nucleotides read TGCAGCGTTGGAAGGACTAGCGGGAGGACAGATACGCAGTATTTT. Its translation is CSVGRTSGRTDTQYF.

This clonotype showed up many times. V and J are TRBV6-2 or TRBV6-3 and TRBJ2-1; D gene ambiguous. The germline V gene has CDR1 MNHEY and CDR2 SVGEGT. The CDR3 spans 15 residues. Trimming left V 5 bases short and J 1 base short, with 12 bases between. DNA of the CDR3: TGTGCCAGCAGTGCCATGGGCGAGTCCTACAATGAGCAGTTCTTC. It yields the protein CASSAMGESYNEQFF.

This clonotype was detected ten times or more. At one boundary the junction diverges from the germline segment, which might be a read error. The V call is TRBV20-1, the J call TRBJ2-7; D is possibly TRBD1 (5 bases). This CDR3 is built from 14 residues. Germline lookup yields CDR1 DFQATT and CDR2 SNEGSKA (reference sequence). CDR3 in DNA: TGCAGTCCTAGAGATGCCACGATGGGGCGGGAGCAGTACTTC. Amino acids: CSPRDATMGREQYF.

This clonotype was detected only a few times. The chain uses TRBV6-2 or TRBV6-3 and TRBJ2-7; 7 positions agree with TRBD2. There are 14 residues in the CDR3. Germline CDR1 and CDR2: MNHEY and SVGEGT. The V and J ends lost 2 bases and 2 bases, in that order; junction bases with no gene match: 3. The CDR3 protein is CASSYDAGAYEQYF. The CDR3 bases are TGTGCCAGCAGTTACGATGCGGGGGCCTACGAGCAGTACTTC.

Note on this clonotype: A much larger clone lies one base from this, so it may be a read error. V is TRBV14 and J is TRBJ2-3; TRBD2 matches at 11 bases. V trimming: 0 bases; J trimming: 6 bases; junction bases outside the gene matches: 29. The CDR3 has 24 residues. The germline V gene encodes CDR1 SGHDN and CDR2 FVKESK. The CDR3 spells CASSQDFDGPRGPLSGRAGDTQYF. The CDR3, as DNA: TGTGCCAGCAGCCAAGATTTCGATGGCCCGAGGGGACCGCTTAGCGGGAGGGCCGGGGATACGCAGTATTTT.

The chain recombines TRBV7-2 with TRBJ2-7; no definite D call. Per the germline V gene, CDR1 is SGHTA and CDR2 is FQGNSA. V shed 5 bases and J shed 3 bases, with 5 bases lying between them. This CDR3 region has 11 residues. CDR3 sequence (DNA): TGTGCCAGCAGCGGATTCTACGAGCAGTACTTC. Protein sequence: CASSGFYEQYF.

The sample holds many counts of this clonotype. The chain has TRBV7-2 and TRBJ1-4; 9 positions agree with TRBD1. Germline loops: CDR1 SGHTA, CDR2 FQGNSA. This CDR3 is built from 15 residues. Losses at the gene ends were 3 bases for V and 5 bases for J; bases not matched to a gene: 4. The DNA for the CDR3 is TGTGCCAGCAGCTTGAACAGGGGGCGAAATGAAAAACTGTTTTTT. It yields the protein CASSLNRGRNEKLFF.

This clonotype has a count of ten or more. V and J are TRBV12-3 or TRBV12-4 and TRBJ2-3, with no clear D. V lost 6 bases and J 5 bases, leaving 15 bases between the germline ends. The CDR3 consists of 14 residues. The DNA of the CDR3 is TGTGCCAGCAGGCCTATACAAGGTAGAGATACGCAGTATTTT. Protein sequence: CASRPIQGRDTQYF.

Comment on this clonotype: One base away lies a much larger clone, so this may be a sequencing read error. The rearrangement links TRBV10-2 to TRBJ2-2; TRBD1 is a possible D gene (6 bases). Germline assignment: CDR1 WSHSY and CDR2 SAAADI. CDR3 length equals 13 residues. DNA of the CDR3: TGCGCCAGCTGGGGGACACTCACCGGGGAGCTGTCTTTT. Translating gives CASWGTLTGELSF.

In this sample, this clonotype turned up many times. J is TRBJ1-1 and V is TRBV6-1; D might be TRBD1 (6 bases). Trimming left V 8 bases short and J 2 bases short, with 12 bases between. The CDR3 length is 13 residues. Looked up from germline, CDR1 is MNHNS and CDR2 is SASEGT. CDR3 in amino acids: CASARGFNTEAFF. As DNA, the CDR3 is TGTGCCAGCGCCAGGGGATTTAACACTGAAGCTTTCTTT.

The sample holds one count of this clonotype. A much larger clone lies one base from this, so it may be a read error. This rearrangement joins TRBV5-1 to TRBJ2-1, with 7 bases lining up with TRBD2. Per germline, CDR1 SGHRS and CDR2 YFSETQ. CDR3 length: 17 residues. The CDR3 spells CAGSLGGRESSYNEQFF. DNA of the CDR3: TGCGCCGGCAGCTTGGGAGGGCGGGAGAGCTCCTACAATGAGCAGTTCTTC.

This clonotype has just a few counts. This rearrangement joins TRBV7-9 to TRBJ2-7; D is possibly TRBD1 or TRBD2 (5 bases each). CDR1 is SEHNR, CDR2 FQNEAQ, per germline (reference sequence). V shed 2 bases and J shed 7 bases, with 15 bases lying between them. CDR3 length equals 14 residues. The CDR3 bases are TGTGCCAGCAGCTTACCCGAGGGGCCTTGGGAGCAGTACTTC. Its protein product is CASSLPEGPWEQYF.

On this clonotype: A much larger clone lies one base from this, so it may be a read error. The rearrangement joins TRBV12-3 or TRBV12-4 to TRBJ1-4; tentatively, D is TRBD1 (5 bases). The CDR3 totals 14 residues. The V end was cut by 5 bases, the J end by 8 bases, with 15 bases between. CDR3 amino acids: CASSTFLRQEKLFF. The DNA of the CDR3 is TGTGCCAGCAGTACGTTCCTGAGACAGGAAAAACTGTTTTTT.

This clonotype was counted many times. The chain uses TRBV20-1 and TRBJ2-1; possibly TRBD2 for D (5 bases). CDR3 size: 11 residues. Germline CDR1 and CDR2: DFQATT and SNEGSKA (reference sequence). Trimming left V 3 bases short and J 8 bases short, with 8 bases between. CDR3 nucleotides: TGCAGTGCTAGTGGGAGCTATGAGCAGTTCTTC. This translates into CSASGSYEQFF.

This clonotype was detected ten times or more. The V gene is TRBV12-3 or TRBV12-4, the J gene TRBJ2-7, with D possibly being TRBD1 (6 bases). The ends were cut back, 4 bases at V and 5 bases at J, with 9 bases in the middle. The CDR3 has 12 residues. CDR3 nucleotides: TGTGCCAGCAGTTCCGCAGGGGACGAGCAGTACTTC. Amino acid sequence: CASSSAGDEQYF.

This clonotype was counted at least ten times. The germline gene is not matched at one end of the junction; a read error may be the cause. The V and J genes are TRBV15 and TRBJ2-5; D ambiguous. The CDR3 totals 13 residues. Germline CDR1 and CDR2: LNHNV and YYDKDF (reference sequence). The CDR3 DNA reads as TGTGCCACCACCAGAGAGAACGAAGAGACCCAGTACTTC. Its translation: CATTRENEETQYF.

The sample holds a few counts of this clonotype. The V gene is TRBV4-3, the J gene TRBJ2-5; D is unresolved. CDR1 is LGHNA and CDR2 is YSLEER in the germline V gene. The V end was cut by 0 bases, the J end by 7 bases, with 24 bases between. The CDR3 loop spans 18 amino acids. The DNA of the CDR3 is TGCGCCAGCAGCCAAGATCCCGCAGTAGGGTCGGTATTTGGGACCCAGTACTTC. Its translation is CASSQDPAVGSVFGTQYF.

This clonotype was seen ten or more times. The rearrangement joins TRBV23-1 to TRBJ2-5; D is perhaps TRBD1 or TRBD2 (5 bases each). TRBV23-1 is annotated as an ORF whose role is uncertain. This CDR3 contains 16 residues. V was shortened by 4 bases and J by 2 bases, with 17 bases between the two germline ends. In DNA, the CDR3 is TGCGCCAGCAGTCCGGGACGATCTTTCCGGCAAGAGACCCAGTACTTC. This encodes CASSPGRSFRQETQYF.

The gene calls are TRBV18 and TRBJ2-1, with a weak D call TRBD1 (5 bases). The V end was cut by 3 bases, the J end by 5 bases, with 11 bases between. The CDR3 is 14 residues long. Germline V CDR1 and CDR2: KGHSH, LQKENI. CDR3 sequence: CASSPPTAHNEQFF. CDR3 nucleotide sequence: TGTGCCAGCTCACCCCCGACAGCTCACAATGAGCAGTTCTTC.

In this sample, this clonotype turned up many times. The chain has TRBV12-3 or TRBV12-4 and TRBJ2-1; 10 bases map to TRBD2. The CDR3 is made up of 17 amino acids. Trimming cost V 4 bases and J 4 bases; bases outside gene matches: 10. In DNA form, the CDR3 reads TGTGCCAGCAGTTCGCCCAGCGGGAGGGTATTGTACAATGAGCAGTTCTTC. It is translated as CASSSPSGRVLYNEQFF.

V is TRBV9 and J is TRBJ2-7; 7 bases are a match to TRBD2. The CDR3 runs to 12 residues. V shed 3 bases, J shed 6 bases, and the junction held 3 bases outside the gene matches. Germline CDR1 reads SGDLS; CDR2 reads YYNGEE. CDR3 coding DNA: TGTGCCAGCAGCGGACTAGCAGGCGAGCAGTACTTC. It is translated as CASSGLAGEQYF.